This TCR beta chain came from a study of shared clonotypes between healthy human individuals. Study results and caveats: Large depth notwithstanding, sorted-subset sequencing proved incomplete by rarefaction.

TCRdb's table, derived via immunoSEQ multiplex PCR, lists solely in-frame clones and lacks some. This repertoire shows approximately 1,500,000 clones, roughly 96% found once; its top ten account for 0.95% to 1.5%. About this clone itself: Its antigen is currently unknown.

CDR1 is LNHNV, CDR2 YYDKDF, per germline (reference sequence). This CDR3 region has 18 residues. Trimming left V 11 bases short and J 0 bases short, with 26 bases between. The chain combines TRBV15 with TRBJ1-5, with D perhaps matching TRBD1 (5 bases). The sequencing input was naive CD4+ T cells sorted from blood. Subset: CD45RA+ positively selected. The receptor was isolated from a young man in good health. The CDR3 DNA is TGTGCCCCTATAGAGTTATCTAATCGTAGGGGTAGCAATCAGCCCCAGCATTTT. Residues: CAPIELSNRRGSNQPQHF.